This T cell receptor beta chain was identified during a study of blood T cell repertoires in COVID-19. Turning to the study itself: Researchers got acute and convalescent COVID-19 samples from the United States, Italy and Spain. PBMCs, B-cell-depleted T cells, or T cells were the source of the cDNA or gDNA that made up the material.

During active infection, Seattle patients enrolled and were then monitored through disease. The CDR3 consists of 18 residues. In the original processing: Reference gene primer amplification gave estimated nucleated cell counts. Assay: immunoSEQ multiplex PCR; the TCRdb copy retains only in-frame clones and omits some. D and trimming come from the DNA, and the V and J calls and clone size come from that table. The table has approximately 180,000 clones, about 86% seen once. The source material was peripheral blood. The V call is TRBV21-1, the J call TRBJ2-1; the table assigns TRBD2, which was not confirmed against the DNA. TRBV21-1 is recorded as a pseudogene. The sequence was collected from a woman aged 70-85 years with COVID-19, enrolled during active disease. CDR3 loop: CASSQTSWTRVPYNEQFF. The CDR3 DNA sequence: TGTGCCAGCAGCCAGACTTCCTGGACTAGGGTTCCCTACAATGAGCAGTTCTTC.